This T cell receptor beta chain was captured by sequencing in a study of blood T cells in healthy people across ages. Whole-study findings and limits: Diversity estimates drawn from one million T cells were deemed underestimates.

The CDR3 has 15 residues. A second about 6 to 12 cycle PCR used barcoded and J-beta primers. The authors tagged each cDNA molecule using a template-switch adaptor with 12 random nucleotides. MiXCR, applied by TCRdb to the 5' RACE reads, yields one record per CDR3 protein. The repertoire holds 1.5 million to 2 million distinct CDR3 sequences, roughly 30% seen once, with roughly 8% in the top ten. Comments on this clonotype: What it binds is unknown.

Peripheral blood samples of around 9.5 milliliters were drawn from each donor. This chain joins TRBV12-3 or TRBV12-4 and TRBJ2-1; D gene ambiguous. The J call is uncertain, as TRBJ2-7 better fits the DNA end. The sequence derives from a woman younger than 45 in good health. Sequenced sample: blood. The CDR3 here is CASSFADTPYNEQYF. CDR3 DNA: TGTGCCAGCAGTTTTGCGGATACTCCCTACAATGAGCAGTACTTC.